The clone carrying this TCR beta chain was found once. No antigen is known for it. This record belongs to a study of cytomegalovirus exposure and HLA in healthy donors. About the research overall: The same platform used for the roughly 610 first-cohort repertoires was also used for the approximately 120 validation repertoires, as a later analysis reported. Broader study findings: Rarity held for most TCR sequences, but there were some public TCRs that occurred in many donors. A few of the chains that were CMV-associated were confirmed in vitro to be specific for CMV antigens. Investigators reported about 160 TCR beta chains as tied to cytomegalovirus.

The CDR3 spans 17 residues. V was trimmed by 6 bases and J by 4 bases, leaving 24 bases between them. Germline assignment: CDR1 MNHEY and CDR2 SMNVEV (reference sequence). The protocol was immunoSEQ multiplex PCR, while the TCRdb copy is restricted to in-frame clones and leaves out a portion. The sample records around 350,000 clones, 70% to 90% being singletons. The clonotype originates from a woman between 18 and 30 years old in good health and CMV-seronegative. Sequenced: PBMCs. This chain links TRBV27 with TRBJ2-5, with TRBD2 as a possible D gene (6 bases). CDR3 protein: CASSRTLFGGGAETQYF. In DNA form, the CDR3 reads TGTGCCAGCAGCCGGACCCTTTTCGGTGGAGGGGCAGAGACCCAGTACTTC.